The next 21 T cell receptor beta chains were all read from a single sample in a study of regulatory T cells in long-lasting Graves disease. Noted time point: persistent/refractory GD, antithyroid drugs over 5 years with positive TRAb. PBMCs were the source of the RNA used for TCR sequencing. Both iRepertoire HTBI primers and Arm-PCR of CDR3 regions were used to build the TCR beta libraries. Each CDR3 protein is one row after TCRdb ran MiXCR on the multiplex PCR reads. The sample holds roughly 300,000 distinct CDR3 sequences; 20% to 25% are singletons and the top ten take approximately 53%. The sequencing here drew on peripheral blood mononuclear cells (PBMCs), taken when the disease was refractory, from a patient treated with antithyroid drugs. Receptors were obtained from a female donor with Graves disease.

This clonotype has a count of ten or more. This chain links TRBV3-1 with TRBJ2-2; D might be TRBD2 (5 bases). Germline CDR1 reads LGHDT; CDR2 reads YNNKEL (reference sequence). The ends were cut back, 1 base at V and 1 base at J, with 7 bases in the middle. This CDR3 is built from 15 residues. The CDR3 DNA reads as TGTGCCAGCAGCCAAGCTGCGGGGAACACCGGGGAGCTGTTTTTT. Protein: CASSQAAGNTGELFF.

The table lists this clonotype with many counts. The chain carries TRBV20-1 and TRBJ2-7; TRBD2 agrees at 9 bases. V was pared by 3 bases and J by 0 bases, with 0 bases of the junction left unmatched. This CDR3 contains 13 residues. CDR1 is DFQATT and CDR2 is SNEGSKA in the germline V gene (reference sequence). CDR3: CSARREGSYEQYF. CDR3 DNA: TGCAGTGCTAGGCGGGAGGGCTCCTACGAGCAGTACTTC.

This chain connects TRBV29-1 to TRBJ2-7, with D possibly being TRBD1 or TRBD2 (6 bases each). The V gene lost 4 bases and the J gene lost 0 bases, with 19 bases spanning the gap. The CDR3 is 16 residues long. Per germline, CDR1 SQVTM and CDR2 ANQGSEA. Here the CDR3 DNA reads TGCAGCGTTGCCATGTCGTGGGGGGCGGCCTCCTACGAGCAGTACTTC. It yields the protein CSVAMSWGAASYEQYF.

This clonotype has at least ten counts. The CDR3 sequence: CASSEFRVITEAFF. The CDR3 DNA sequence: TGTGCCAGCAGTGAATTTAGGGTGATCACTGAAGCTTTCTTT. V and J are TRBV6-1 and TRBJ1-1; D is unclear. Germline assignment: CDR1 MNHNS and CDR2 SASEGT. This CDR3 region has 14 residues. V dropped 2 bases and J dropped 4 bases, with 11 bases sitting between them.

The chain combines TRBV4-2 with TRBJ2-5; D uncertain. Germline V lookup: CDR1 LGHNA, CDR2 YNFKEQ. CDR3 length: 14 residues. Trimming removed 4 bases at V and 4 bases at J, with 13 bases between. CDR3 sequence (DNA): TGTGCCAGCAGCCCCAGTGGCCTCTTAGAGACCCAGTACTTC. Translation gives CASSPSGLLETQYF.

This clonotype was detected a few times. The rearrangement uses TRBV7-2 and TRBJ2-5; D may be TRBD1 (6 bases). Germline assignment: CDR1 SGHTA and CDR2 FQGNSA. CDR3 length: 14 amino acids. The V end was cut by 1 base, the J end by 5 bases, with 11 bases between. CDR3 in amino acids: CASSLDQGSETQYF. DNA for the CDR3: TGTGCCAGCAGCTTAGACCAGGGGTCCGAGACCCAGTACTTC.

The table lists this clonotype with a few counts. The J gene is TRBJ1-2, the V gene TRBV15, with 7 bases matching TRBD1. V was pared by 8 bases and J by 0 bases, with 12 bases of the junction left unmatched. Per germline, CDR1 LNHNV and CDR2 YYDKDF (reference sequence). The CDR3 is 16 amino acids. DNA for the CDR3: TGTGCCACCGCGAGGGGGGCGGGACAGACTAACTATGGCTACACCTTC. Its translation: CATARGAGQTNYGYTF.

A few counts support this clonotype. The chain couples TRBV30 to TRBJ2-7; TRBD1 agrees at 10 bases. The V gene end was trimmed by 2 bases and the J gene end by 2 bases; junction bases not matched to a gene: 3. In germline, CDR1 is GTSNPN, CDR2 SVGIG (reference sequence). The CDR3 extends over 14 amino acids. The CDR3 protein is CAWSPGTGAYEQYF. The CDR3 DNA reads TGTGCCTGGAGTCCCGGGACAGGGGCCTACGAGCAGTACTTC.

This clonotype was detected many times. This chain joins TRBV27 and TRBJ1-1; D gene ambiguous. The CDR3 spans 12 residues. With 7 bases removed from V and 0 bases from J, the gap between germline ends came to 6 bases. Germline loops: CDR1 MNHEY, CDR2 SMNVEV (reference sequence). The CDR3 loop is CASKGVNTEAFF. The DNA of the CDR3 is TGTGCCAGCAAGGGAGTGAACACTGAAGCTTTCTTT.

The chain is built from TRBV13 and TRBJ1-1; TRBD1 might be the D (5 bases). This CDR3 spans 13 amino acids. V shed 5 bases and J shed 4 bases, with 11 bases lying between them. Germline V gives CDR1 PRHDT, CDR2 FYEKMQ (reference sequence). CDR3 sequence (DNA): TGTGCCAGCAGCACCCGTGGGGGCACTGAAGCTTTCTTT. It codes for CASSTRGGTEAFF.

A remark on this clonotype: It may be a read error: a sequence one base away is much more abundant. J is TRBJ1-2 and V is TRBV11-2; TRBD1 might be the D (6 bases). CDR3 length: 14 residues. V gave up 1 base and J gave up 6 bases, with 12 bases separating them. Germline CDR1 and CDR2: SGHAT and FQNNGV. CDR3 sequence reads: CASSLVAGVDGYTF. CDR3 bases: TGTGCCAGCAGCTTAGTTGCAGGGGTTGATGGCTACACCTTC.

The chain recombines TRBV18 with TRBJ1-3; no clear D gene. This CDR3 spans 15 amino acids. Between the trimmed V and J ends, which lost 2 bases and 0 bases, there was a span of 8 bases. Germline CDR1 and CDR2: KGHSH and LQKENI. In nucleotides, the CDR3 is TGTGCCAGCTCACCATCGGGGAGCTCTGGAAACACCATATATTTT. Its protein is CASSPSGSSGNTIYF.

This chain links TRBV7-9 with TRBJ1-3; 8 bases match TRBD1. V shed 5 bases, J shed 1 base, and the junction held 7 bases outside the gene matches. The CDR3 has 16 amino acids. Germline CDR1 and CDR2: SEHNR and FQNEAQ (reference sequence). The CDR3 loop reads CASSATGGLSGNTIYF. The CDR3 DNA reads as TGTGCCAGCAGCGCAACAGGGGGTTTGTCTGGAAACACCATATATTTT.

This chain joins TRBV4-1 and TRBJ1-2; TRBD1 might be the D (6 bases). This CDR3 has 15 residues. Germline V gene sequence: CDR1 MGHRA, CDR2 YSYEKL. The ends were cut back, 3 bases at V and 6 bases at J, with 17 bases in the middle. In DNA form, the CDR3 reads TGCGCCAGCAGCCACCGGACAGAAATAGCGAATGGCTACACCTTC. The encoded protein is CASSHRTEIANGYTF.

The table lists this clonotype with a few counts. The chain uses TRBV20-1 and TRBJ2-5; D is perhaps TRBD1 (5 bases). V lost 0 bases to trimming and J lost 2 bases, with 16 bases between them. CDR1 and CDR2 from the germline V gene are DFQATT and SNEGSKA (reference sequence). There are 16 residues in the CDR3. CDR3 DNA: TGCAGTGCTAGAGATGTGGACAAAAATGTTCAAGAGACCCAGTACTTC. Amino acid sequence: CSARDVDKNVQETQYF.

Only a few counts were recorded for this clonotype. The V call is TRBV29-1, the J call TRBJ1-1; a possible D gene is TRBD1 (5 bases). This CDR3 is built from 11 residues. Germline assignment: CDR1 SQVTM and CDR2 ANQGSEA. The V gene lost 7 bases and the J gene lost 4 bases, with 10 bases spanning the gap. This CDR3 reads CSGRGVTEAFF. CDR3 coding DNA: TGCAGCGGGAGAGGGGTCACTGAAGCTTTCTTT.

This clonotype was seen a handful of times. In nucleotides, the CDR3 is TGCGCCAGCAGCCAAACAGGGGACCCCATGAACACTGAAGCTTTCTTT. Its translation is CASSQTGDPMNTEAFF. The chain has TRBV4-1 and TRBJ1-1, with 7 bases lining up with TRBD1. Germline V gene sequence: CDR1 MGHRA, CDR2 YSYEKL. This CDR3 has 16 amino acids. J was trimmed by 0 bases and V by 2 bases; bases with no gene match: 6.

J is TRBJ2-5 and V is TRBV30; the D gene is possibly TRBD1 (6 bases). V gave up 1 base and J gave up 4 bases, with 7 bases separating them. Germline CDR1 is GTSNPN and CDR2 is SVGIG (reference sequence). This CDR3 has 12 residues. For the CDR3, the DNA is TGTGCCTGGAGTGGAGGGGGAGAGACCCAGTACTTC. Protein product: CAWSGGGETQYF. Full variable domain (outside the CDR3, taken from reference TRBV30 and TRBJ2-5): SQTIHQWPATLVQPVGSPLSLECTVEGTSNPNLYWYRQAAGRGLQLLFYSVGIGQISSEVPQNLSASRPQDRQFILSSKKLLLSDSGFYLCAWSGGGETQYFGPGTRLLVL.

The rearrangement joins TRBV27 to TRBJ2-7; TRBD2 might be the D (6 bases). The CDR3 spans 13 residues. V lost 6 bases, J lost 5 bases, and 14 bases lay in between. Looked up from germline, CDR1 is MNHEY and CDR2 is SMNVEV (reference sequence). The CDR3 bases are TGTGCCAGCAGGGGAGGTCTCCAAAACGAGCAGTACTTC. Translated, it gives CASRGGLQNEQYF.

This clonotype came up many times. V usage is TRBV2 and J usage is TRBJ2-5; D ambiguous. Germline V gene lookup returns CDR1 SNHLY and CDR2 FYNNEI. The germline V and J ends were trimmed by 4 bases and 2 bases, with 8 bases remaining between them. This CDR3 contains 13 residues. For the CDR3, the DNA is TGTGCCAGCAGTGGGAGCAATCAAGAGACCCAGTACTTC. It encodes CASSGSNQETQYF.

The chain recombines TRBV6-5 with TRBJ2-2, with D tentatively TRBD1 or TRBD2 (5 bases each). Looked up from germline, CDR1 is MNHEY and CDR2 is SVGAGI. The CDR3 has 13 amino acids. Between the trimmed V and J ends, which lost 2 bases and 6 bases, there was a span of 7 bases. The CDR3 sequence is CASSYVGPGELFF. CDR3 nucleotide sequence: TGTGCCAGCAGTTACGTGGGACCCGGGGAGCTGTTTTTT.